One T cell receptor (beta chain) is described in this entry. As yet, its antigen is unknown. The time point is: blood 2 weeks post-SBRT. Regarding treatment: 15 Gy SBRT to primary tumor, nephrectomy 4 weeks later. Radiation-treated patients gave blood at baseline, week 2 and week 4. The tumor was a clear cell renal cell carcinoma. Germline V CDR1 and CDR2: SGHAT, FQDESV (reference sequence). The CDR3 loop spans 16 amino acids. V shed 5 bases, J shed 5 bases, and the junction held 10 bases outside the gene matches. Clones were read by immunoSEQ multiplex PCR, and TCRdb kept only the in-frame ones, dropping some. The sample has about 130,000 clones, about 81% seen once. This specimen belongs to a study of radiation and T cells in renal cell carcinoma. Study-wide results and caveats: Without pretreatment biopsies, baseline tumor clonotype presence was undetermined. In blood, top tumor clones expanded by 2 weeks, shrinking by 4.

The sample here was blood, taken from a patient whose treatment included radiotherapy and nephrectomy. The gene calls are TRBV11-1 and TRBJ2-3; TRBD1 agrees at 10 bases. This receptor was identified in a man in his forties or fifties with renal cell carcinoma. This CDR3 is CASSLLGQGVKDTQYF. The CDR3, as DNA: TGTGCCAGCAGCCTATTAGGACAGGGGGTTAAAGATACGCAGTATTTT.